Given below is one TCR beta chain in context. This receptor's antigen is unknown. The read ends 3 residues before the CDR3 terminus; that terminus is restored from the germline J gene. This specimen comes from a study of T cells in women clearing cervical HPV infection (dated by TCRdb to 2016 to 2019). General notes on the study: Cases were roughly 24 women with histologically confirmed HPV16-related CIN3 or worse, including a couple of invasive cancers. The controls were about two dozen women whose single incident HPV16 infection cleared within 12 months with no development of precancer or cancer. Blood from cases was collected at the visit at which the lesion was first identified, whereas blood from controls was collected once infection was no longer detected. Among cases, blood sampling came a median of roughly 140 days after lesion detection, with an interquartile range of roughly 85 to 220 days. Because only a few women had HLA typing data, the possibility that HLA type acted as a confounder could not be ruled out. Nested within Costa Rica's Guanacaste HPV Natural History Study, an exploratory proof-of-principle case-control study compared TCR repertoires across cervical HPV16 outcomes. Cases and controls were matched on age within five years and on year of sample collection. Cases had a median age of almost 35 years compared with 37 to 40 for controls, and baseline characteristics showed no significant differences between the groups. In the parent cohort, some 10,000 women aged 18 or older were enrolled in Guanacaste, Costa Rica, during about 1993 to 1994 and were followed for seven years. Five blinded duplicates per group were added as quality controls, so that approximately 60 samples were obtained: about 50 participants and around 10 replicates. The full study reports these points: The cross-sectional design could not show whether associations preceded infection or resulted from it; effector/memory subsets and HPV-specific T cells were not isolated. By combining richness with V gene abundances, random forest classifiers separated cases from controls with an estimated AUC of 0.83. CIN3+ cases had significantly higher TCR repertoire richness than controls across sequencing depths, but evenness did not differ between the groups. Because the number of T cells per sample was unknown, the richness differences could reflect varying T-cell content rather than repertoire biology. TRBV6-7 relative abundance was lower in cases than in controls (around 0.11% versus 0.15%; Bonferroni P = 0.0008).

Every participant had a single incident cervical HPV16 infection, and prevalent HPV16 infections were excluded. Cervical HPV DNA was detected by MY09/MY11 PCR, and genotyping was performed by dot-blot hybridization. Fifteen mL of heparinized blood were centrifuged, and the buffy coat was aliquoted, frozen at -30°C, then stored at -80°C. Genomic DNA was extracted from buffy coat specimens using QIAGEN kits. TCR beta CDR3 regions were amplified by multiplex PCR using the immunoSEQ assay from an average of around 1,200 ng genomic DNA per sample. The assay corrected primer bias using a complete synthetic TCR repertoire to establish an amplification baseline. The amplicons were sequenced on the Illumina platform. As for the original processing: Error correction of the sequences involved clustering with frequency ratios plus a modified nearest-neighbor algorithm, after which the sequences were analyzed in the immunoSEQ Analyzer using IMGT gene definitions. TCR richness and evenness were averaged over 20 rarefaction repeats at each rarefaction depth, excluding samples with fewer sequences than the depth. Wilcoxon rank sum tests with FDR correction were used to compare relative abundances of V, D and J genes between the groups. In the blinded duplicates, the intraclass correlation was approximately 96% for TCR richness and averaged about 79% across around 66 gene segments. TCRdb mirrors the immuneACCESS table, restricted to in-frame sequences. Some clones are absent from its copies; in checked studies, under half trace to an unresolved V gene, and the reason for the others is unknown. Clone size and the V and J calls come from that table; the DNA yielded D and trimming. The sample table gives about 18,000 clones. The top ten constitute over 13% of the sample.

CDR1 LNHDA and CDR2 SQIVND were looked up in the germline V gene (reference sequence). V is pruned by 7 bases and J by 4 bases, leaving 7 bases of the junction without a gene match. The CDR3 starts with the cysteine, ends with the phenylalanine, and has 14 residues. Shown are 33 bases from within the CDR3, in frame from base 1. Source material: blood buffy coat. This TCR derives from a woman aged 18 to 75 with a cervical HPV16 infection that either progressed to CIN3+ or cleared (not recorded which). In this chain, TRBV19 is recombined with TRBJ2-1; TRBD1 fits 7 bases in the junction. Incomplete CDR3 DNA: TGTGCCAGTACAGGACAGGCACTTTACAATGAG. Its translation reads: CASTGQALYNE. In full, the CDR3 reads CASTGQALYNEQFF.